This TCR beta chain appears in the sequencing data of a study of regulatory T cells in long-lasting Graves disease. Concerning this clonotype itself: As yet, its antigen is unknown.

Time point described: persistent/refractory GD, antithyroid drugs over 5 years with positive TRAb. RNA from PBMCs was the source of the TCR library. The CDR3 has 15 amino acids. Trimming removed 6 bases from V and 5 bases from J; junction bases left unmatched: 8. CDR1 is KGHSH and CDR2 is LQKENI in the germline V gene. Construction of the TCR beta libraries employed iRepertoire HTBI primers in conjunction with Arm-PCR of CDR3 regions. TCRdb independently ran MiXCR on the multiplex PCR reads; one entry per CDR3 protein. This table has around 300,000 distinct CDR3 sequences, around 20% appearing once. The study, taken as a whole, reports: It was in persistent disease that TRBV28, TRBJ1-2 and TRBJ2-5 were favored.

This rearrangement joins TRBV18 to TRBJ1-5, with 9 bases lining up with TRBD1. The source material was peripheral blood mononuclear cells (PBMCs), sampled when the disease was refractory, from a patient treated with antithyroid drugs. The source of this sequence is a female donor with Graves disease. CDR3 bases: TGTGCCAGCTCCCAGTACAGGGGGCAACATCAGCCCCAGCATTTT. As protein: CASSQYRGQHQPQHF.